These 3 T cell receptor beta chains originate from one sample sequenced in a study of cytomegalovirus exposure and HLA in healthy donors. The study ran its PCR with 60 Vbeta and 13 Jbeta primers. The repertoire was sequenced with immunoSEQ multiplex PCR; TCRdb's copy has only in-frame clones and lacks some. The sample contains about 180,000 clones, around 82% of which appear only once. What was sequenced was PBMCs. These receptors all stem from a man aged 40-50 years in good health and CMV-seronegative.

This clone has just a few counts. CDR3 in DNA: TGTGCCAGCAGCTTAGGCAGGGGAATTAACTATGGCTACACCTTC. This codes for CASSLGRGINYGYTF. The V call is TRBV7-9, the J call TRBJ1-2; the D gene is possibly TRBD1 (6 bases). Trimming shortened V by 1 base and J by 1 base, and 10 bases separated the two germline ends. The CDR3 spans 15 residues. Germline V CDR1 and CDR2: SEHNR, FQNEAQ (reference sequence).

V and J are TRBV5-4 and TRBJ2-1; 10 nucleotides agree with TRBD2. Germline CDR1 reads SGHNT; CDR2 reads YYREEE (reference sequence). Trimming removed 1 base from V and 5 bases from J; junction bases left unmatched: 15. The CDR3 consists of 19 residues. The chain's CDR3 is CASSLNLAGDFSRDNEQFF. The DNA for the CDR3 is TGTGCCAGCAGCTTGAATCTAGCGGGAGACTTTAGTAGGGACAATGAGCAGTTCTTC.

The rearrangement uses TRBV4-1 and TRBJ2-1; D possibly corresponds to TRBD1 (6 bases). V was pared by 1 base and J by 10 bases, with 11 bases between. The CDR3 contains 13 residues. The germline gives CDR1 MGHRA, CDR2 YSYEKL. The CDR3 here is CASSQGQVREQFF. In DNA form, the CDR3 reads TGCGCCAGCAGCCAAGGACAGGTACGGGAGCAGTTCTTC.